Below are 3 T cell receptor beta chains sequenced from a single sample in a study of T-cell reconstitution after alpha-beta-depleted transplantation in children. The authors prepared the TCRbeta library with unique molecular identifiers. TCRdb ran MiXCR on the PCR reads and lists one entry per CDR3 protein. The repertoire includes approximately 240,000 distinct CDR3 sequences, roughly a tenth of them detected once, and approximately 5% sits in the top ten. The input for sequencing was PBMCs from the stem cell graft donor, taken from the stem cell graft. Receptor source: a human donor who donated a stem cell graft to a child with SCID.

This clonotype has at least ten counts. The rearrangement links TRBV2 to TRBJ1-2, with D perhaps TRBD1 (6 bases). Trimming shortened V by 7 bases and J by 2 bases, and 17 bases separated the two germline ends. This CDR3 comprises 15 residues. Germline lookup yields CDR1 SNHLY and CDR2 FYNNEI. CDR3 region: CASKTRGHENYGYTF. The CDR3 DNA reads TGTGCCAGCAAGACCCGGGGGCACGAGAACTATGGCTACACCTTC.

This clonotype appeared many times. The chain combines TRBV12-3 or TRBV12-4 with TRBJ1-4; TRBD1 agrees at 11 bases. V shed 1 base, J shed 8 bases, and the junction held 6 bases outside the gene matches. The CDR3 is 16 amino acids. CDR3 region: CASSLEWDRGREKLFF. The CDR3 region has the DNA TGTGCCAGCAGTTTAGAATGGGACAGGGGGAGAGAAAAACTGTTTTTT.

This clonotype was recorded many times. The chain recombines TRBV5-1 with TRBJ2-1, with D possibly TRBD2 on 7 matching bases. Germline-derived CDR1 and CDR2 are SGHRS and YFSETQ. The CDR3 has 14 amino acids. The V end lost 0 bases, the J end lost 10 bases, and 14 bases lay between the germline ends. CDR3 region: CASSLDGGGREQFF. CDR3 DNA: TGCGCCAGCAGCTTGGATGGGGGGGGCCGAGAGCAGTTCTTC. Filled out from reference TRBV5-1 and TRBJ2-1, the complete variable domain reads KAGVTQTPRYLIKTRGQQVTLSCSPISGHRSVSWYQQTPGQGLQFLFEYFSETQRNKGNFPGRFSGRQFSNSRSEMNVSTLELGDSALYLCASSLDGGGREQFFGPGTRLTVL.